These 10 T cell receptor beta chains came from one sample sequenced in a study of shared clonotypes between healthy human individuals. TCRdb's table, derived via immunoSEQ multiplex PCR, lists solely in-frame clones and lacks some. The sample includes about 2.4 million clones, approximately 94% seen only once; the top ten take 0.36%. What was sequenced was naive CD4+ T cells from PBMCs. Regarding subset: CD45RA+ positively selected. The source of these receptors is a man between 18 and 29 years old in good health. Some clones in this sample may be carry-over from other donors' samples.

The V and J genes are TRBV27 and TRBJ2-1, with D maybe TRBD2 (5 bases). This CDR3 spans 15 amino acids. Looked up from germline, CDR1 is MNHEY and CDR2 is SMNVEV (reference sequence). V gave up 6 bases and J gave up 0 bases, with 12 bases separating them. In DNA, the CDR3 is TGTGCCAGCAGCGAGAAGCGGAGCTCCTACAATGAGCAGTTCTTC. Its translation: CASSEKRSSYNEQFF.

The genes are TRBV5-1 and TRBJ2-1; TRBD1 or TRBD2 may be the D gene (6 bases each). CDR1 is SGHRS and CDR2 is YFSETQ in the germline V gene. CDR3 length: 15 amino acids. V was clipped by 5 bases and J by 0 bases, with 12 bases between them. The CDR3 DNA sequence: TGCGCCAGCAGAGGAGGGGGATACTCCTACAATGAGCAGTTCTTC. Its protein product is CASRGGGYSYNEQFF.

Worth noting for this clone: This same CDR3 is encoded by further DNA sequences in the sample. The J gene is TRBJ1-1, the V gene TRBV30, with D unclear. Germline V gives CDR1 GTSNPN, CDR2 SVGIG (reference sequence). The CDR3 runs 12 residues. V gave up 3 bases and J gave up 0 bases, with 5 bases separating them. This chain's CDR3 is CAWRGMNTEAFF. CDR3 nucleotides: TGTGCCTGGAGGGGGATGAACACTGAAGCTTTCTTT.

The CDR3, as DNA: TGTGCCAGCAGCTTAGCGCTAGCCCGCTACAATGAGCAGTTCTTC. Protein product: CASSLALARYNEQFF. This chain joins TRBV7-2 and TRBJ2-1, with D perhaps matching TRBD2 (5 bases). Germline-derived CDR1 and CDR2 are SGHTA and FQGNSA. The ends were cut back, 0 bases at V and 3 bases at J, with 9 bases in the middle. The CDR3 has 15 residues.

The chain recombines TRBV5-1 with TRBJ2-1, with 10 bases lining up with TRBD2. This CDR3 contains 14 residues. Germline V gene data show CDR1 as SGHRS and CDR2 as YFSETQ. Unmatched junction bases numbered 5, after V lost 4 bases and J lost 7 bases. The CDR3 spells CASSPQTSGNEQFF. The CDR3 DNA sequence: TGCGCCAGCAGCCCCCAGACTAGCGGGAATGAGCAGTTCTTC.

Note on this clone: The same CDR3 is also encoded by other DNA sequences in this sample. This chain uses TRBV28 with TRBJ2-7, with D unclear. V lost 4 bases, J lost 3 bases, and 4 bases lay in between. CDR1 is MDHEN, CDR2 SYDVKM, per germline. This CDR3 contains 11 residues. This CDR3 is CASSYLYEQYF. DNA for the CDR3: TGTGCCAGCAGTTATCTCTACGAGCAGTACTTC.

V usage is TRBV6-1 and J usage is TRBJ2-7; possibly TRBD2 for D (6 bases). The V end lost 11 bases, the J end lost 3 bases, and 17 bases lay between the germline ends. The CDR3 consists of 13 residues. Per the germline V gene, CDR1 is MNHNS and CDR2 is SASEGT. DNA for the CDR3: TGTGCCTCCCGCTGGGAGGCGATCTACGAGCAGTACTTC. Translating gives CASRWEAIYEQYF.

The rearrangement joins TRBV7-9 to TRBJ1-6; 7 nucleotides match TRBD1. There are 15 residues in the CDR3. After removal of 2 bases from V and 7 bases from J, the junction contained 5 bases not matched to a gene. Per germline, CDR1 SEHNR and CDR2 FQNEAQ (reference sequence). CDR3 region: CASSLMGTVNSPLHF. As DNA, the CDR3 is TGTGCCAGCAGCTTAATGGGGACAGTGAATTCACCCCTCCACTTT.

The chain uses TRBV21-1 and TRBJ2-1; no check of the table's D call, TRBD1, against the DNA was made. TRBV21-1 is a recognized pseudogene. This CDR3 is built from 15 residues. The CDR3 nucleotides read TGTGCCAGCAGCAACGTTGATTTTACAGGGGATGAGCAGTTCTTC. It specifies CASSNVDFTGDEQFF.

The V gene is TRBV28, the J gene TRBJ2-7, with 8 bases matching TRBD1. This CDR3 has 15 residues. CDR1 is MDHEN and CDR2 is SYDVKM in the germline V gene. V lost 1 base and J lost 2; bases outside the gene matches: 4. CDR3 DNA: TGTGCCAGCAGTTTATTTCGGACAGGGCCCTACGAGCAGTACTTC. Translating it yields CASSLFRTGPYEQYF.